These 15 T cell receptor beta chains were sequenced from one sample in a study of blood T cells in healthy people across ages. Using a J-beta primer mix together with a sample-barcoded 5' primer, a second PCR was run for roughly 6 to 12 cycles. TCRdb called the 5' RACE reads again in MiXCR, with one record for every CDR3 protein. The repertoire holds around 900,000 distinct CDR3 sequences, with just over 50% as singletons. The sample taken for sequencing was blood. These receptors were taken from an older woman in good health.

The V and J genes are TRBV15 and TRBJ2-5; possibly TRBD2 for D (6 bases). V dropped 1 base and J dropped 11 bases, with 17 bases sitting between them. CDR3 length: 14 amino acids. CDR1 and CDR2 (germline): LNHNV, YYDKDF (reference sequence). This CDR3 reads CATSRGRDSNEQYF. In nucleotides, the CDR3 is TGTGCCACCAGCAGAGGCCGGGACTCCAATGAGCAGTACTTC. Variable domain in full (rest from reference TRBV15 and TRBJ2-5): DAMVIQNPRYQVTQFGKPVTLSCSQTLNHNVMYWYQQKSSQAPKLLFHYYDKDFNNEADTPDNFQSRRPNTSFCFLDIRSPGLGDTAMYLCATSRGRDSNEQYFGPGTRLLVL.

A few counts support this clonotype. CDR3 in DNA: TGTGCCAGCAGACCACTCAGCGGGAGGGAAAAGACCCAGTACTTC. Its translation: CASRPLSGREKTQYF. This chain uses TRBV6-5 with TRBJ2-5; TRBD2 matches 10 bases. The CDR3 length is 15 residues. Germline loops: CDR1 MNHEY, CDR2 SVGAGI. Trimming took 6 bases from V and 6 from J; bases not matched to a gene: 10.

The rearrangement uses TRBV7-3 and TRBJ2-4; 10 nucleotides match TRBD1. Near its end, the DNA agrees better with TRBJ2-7, so the J call may be wrong. The CDR3 consists of 15 residues. Germline V gives CDR1 SGHTA, CDR2 FQGTGA. The DNA for the CDR3 is TGTGCCAGCAGCTTGACAGGGGGCGGGAGTTACGAGCAGTACTTC. Translation: CASSLTGGGSYEQYF.

This chain uses TRBV28 with TRBJ2-3; D perhaps matches TRBD1 (6 bases). V lost 6 bases, J lost 5 bases, and 21 bases lay in between. The germline V gene has CDR1 MDHEN and CDR2 SYDVKM. The CDR3 extends over 16 amino acids. CDR3 sequence: CASSSQGYRMGDTQYF. As DNA, the CDR3 is TGTGCCAGCAGCTCACAGGGCTACCGGATGGGAGATACGCAGTATTTT.

This clonotype was counted between two and nine times. The chain joins TRBV2 to TRBJ1-2, with 7 bases matching TRBD1. There are 15 residues in the CDR3. V trimming: 9 bases; J trimming: 3 bases; junction bases outside the gene matches: 13. Germline V CDR1 and CDR2: SNHLY, FYNNEI. CDR3 sequence reads: CASSRTGAPDYGYTF. The CDR3 DNA reads as TGTGCCAGTAGTCGTACAGGGGCACCGGACTATGGCTACACCTTC.

The V call is TRBV6-5, the J call TRBJ2-7; D perhaps matches TRBD1 (6 bases). The CDR3 contains 14 residues. V was cut by 2 bases and J by 3 bases, with 11 bases left in between. Germline V gives CDR1 MNHEY, CDR2 SVGAGI. The CDR3 DNA follows: TGTGCCAGCAGTTACGCACAGGGTAACTACGAGCAGTACTTC. This sequence encodes CASSYAQGNYEQYF.

The rearrangement uses TRBV9 and TRBJ2-7; 8 nucleotides match TRBD1. The CDR3 sequence is 15 residues long. The V segment lost 4 bases and the J segment 3 bases; nucleotides outside the gene matches: 9. The germline CDR1 and CDR2 sequences are SGDLS and YYNGEE. This chain's CDR3 is CASSTRTGPFYEQYF. In DNA form, the CDR3 reads TGTGCCAGCAGCACGAGGACAGGGCCCTTCTACGAGCAGTACTTC.

The rearrangement links TRBV20-1 to TRBJ2-7; TRBD2 matches 11 bases. The V segment lost 0 bases and the J segment 4 bases; nucleotides outside the gene matches: 5. CDR3 length: 15 residues. Germline V gene sequence: CDR1 DFQATT, CDR2 SNEGSKA (reference sequence). The CDR3 here is CSARDASGRFYEQYF. The CDR3, as DNA: TGCAGTGCTAGAGATGCTAGCGGGAGGTTTTACGAGCAGTACTTC.

The rearrangement links TRBV15 to TRBJ2-7, with D possibly TRBD2 on 6 matching bases. The V gene's germline CDR1 is LNHNV and CDR2 YYDKDF (reference sequence). Between the trimmed V and J ends, which lost 0 bases and 4 bases, there was a span of 19 bases. The CDR3 runs 17 residues. The CDR3 region has the DNA TGTGCCACCAGCAGAGAAATTAGAACAGGAGGGGAATACGAGCAGTACTTC. Residues: CATSREIRTGGEYEQYF.

The chain has TRBV5-1 and TRBJ2-2, with a weak D call TRBD1 (5 bases). Trimming left V 4 bases short and J 2 bases short, with 9 bases between. The CDR3 length is 14 residues. The germline gives CDR1 SGHRS, CDR2 YFSETQ. CDR3 DNA sequence: TGCGCCAGCAGCACTCAGGGAAACACCGGGGAGCTGTTTTTT. Translation gives CASSTQGNTGELFF. Full variable domain (remainder filled in from reference TRBV5-1 and TRBJ2-2): KAGVTQTPRYLIKTRGQQVTLSCSPISGHRSVSWYQQTPGQGLQFLFEYFSETQRNKGNFPGRFSGRQFSNSRSEMNVSTLELGDSALYLCASSTQGNTGELFFGEGSRLTVL.

This CDR3 is CSALDRGLSYNEQFF. The CDR3 region has the DNA TGCAGTGCTTTGGACAGGGGCCTCTCCTACAATGAGCAGTTCTTC. The chain carries TRBV20-1 and TRBJ2-1; 9 nucleotides align to TRBD1. Trimming took 5 bases from V and 0 from J; bases not matched to a gene: 5. CDR1 and CDR2 (germline): DFQATT, SNEGSKA (reference sequence). This CDR3 has 15 amino acids.

This chain joins TRBV4-2 and TRBJ2-3, with TRBD2 identical over 8 bases. The CDR3 has 16 amino acids. CDR1 and CDR2 (germline): LGHNA, YNFKEQ. The ends lost 3 bases at V and 4 bases at J; junction bases unmatched: 9. CDR3 sequence reads: CASSQTVAGTADTQYF. The CDR3 DNA is TGTGCCAGCAGCCAGACCGTAGCGGGGACGGCAGATACGCAGTATTTT.

The CDR3 region is CASSQGSTAYTQYF. The CDR3 coding sequence is TGTGCCAGCAGCCAAGGTTCAACCGCGTATACGCAGTATTTT. V gene TRBV3-1 combines with J gene TRBJ2-3; D not resolved. V lost 1 base, J lost 7 bases, and 12 bases lay in between. CDR3 length equals 14 residues. The germline V gene encodes CDR1 LGHDT and CDR2 YNNKEL (reference sequence).

This clonotype has only a few counts. This chain links TRBV27 with TRBJ2-3; 8 positions match TRBD1. Trimming cost V 8 bases and J 5 bases; bases outside gene matches: 12. Looked up from germline, CDR1 is MNHEY and CDR2 is SMNVEV (reference sequence). This CDR3 has 15 residues. The DNA of the CDR3 is TGTGCCAGCTCCCCCGTTAGGACAGGGAGAGATACGCAGTATTTT. Its protein is CASSPVRTGRDTQYF.

This clonotype was seen once. This chain uses TRBV18 with TRBJ2-5; 7 positions match TRBD2. The junction had 7 bases not matched to a gene; V was cut back by 2 bases and J by 1 base. Per the germline V gene, CDR1 is KGHSH and CDR2 is LQKENI. This CDR3 has 16 residues. CDR3 coding DNA: TGTGCCAGCTCACCAAAAAGCGGGATTAGCCAAGAGACCCAGTACTTC. Its translation: CASSPKSGISQETQYF.